The 20 T cell receptor beta chains below all came from one sample that was sequenced in a study of blood T cell repertoires in COVID-19. Produced via immunoSEQ multiplex PCR; TCRdb's table is partial and in-frame only. In the table there are 310,000 or so clones, around 87% of which are singletons. Sequenced sample: peripheral blood. The source of these receptors is a man aged 50 to 59 with active or convalescent COVID-19.

In its sample, this clone was seen a few times. The chain employs TRBV9 and TRBJ1-6; no reliable D call. CDR3 length equals 13 residues. Germline CDR1 SGDLS, CDR2 YYNGEE. Trimming removed 1 base at V and 7 bases at J, with 6 bases between. Here the CDR3 DNA reads TGTGCCAGCAGCGTACAGGTAAATTCACCCCTCCACTTT. Translation gives CASSVQVNSPLHF.

J is TRBJ2-2 and V is TRBV19; D is undetermined. With 6 bases removed from V and 2 bases from J, the gap between germline ends came to 10 bases. The CDR3 extends over 14 amino acids. Per germline, CDR1 LNHDA and CDR2 SQIVND (reference sequence). The DNA of the CDR3 is TGTGCCAGTAGGTTACAGCAAAACACCGGGGAGCTGTTTTTT. Protein sequence: CASRLQQNTGELFF.

The chain is built from TRBV4-2 and TRBJ1-2; 10 bases are a match to TRBD1. The CDR3 spans 15 residues. J lost 3 bases, V lost 1 base, and 2 bases had no gene match. Germline CDR1 and CDR2: LGHNA and YNFKEQ. The CDR3 region has the DNA TGTGCCAGCAGCCAAGGACAGGGGGCAGACTATGGCTACACCTTC. This gives the protein CASSQGQGADYGYTF.

V and J are TRBV10-3 and TRBJ1-2; D gene unclear. Germline lookup yields CDR1 ENHRY and CDR2 SYGVKD. There are 14 residues in the CDR3. V gave up 4 bases and J gave up 7 bases, with 16 bases separating them. CDR3 region: CAISGRVEESGYTF. CDR3 in DNA: TGTGCCATCAGTGGCCGGGTTGAGGAGTCTGGCTACACCTTC.

The genes are TRBV10-3 and TRBJ2-2, with 12 bases matching TRBD1. CDR3 size: 19 residues. V was clipped by 4 bases and J by 0 bases; unmatched bases: 9. CDR1 is ENHRY and CDR2 is SYGVKD in the germline V gene. The CDR3, as DNA: TGTGCCATCAGTGGTCGTGGCGGGACAGGGGGCTCGAACACCGGGGAGCTGTTTTTT. Encoded protein: CAISGRGGTGGSNTGELFF.

The V call is TRBV19, the J call TRBJ2-2; 12 bases align to TRBD2. J lost 6 bases, V lost 3 bases, and 5 bases had no gene match. The CDR3 covers 16 residues. Germline CDR1 and CDR2: LNHDA and SQIVND (reference sequence). Here the CDR3 reads CASSIRTSGISGELFF. CDR3 in DNA: TGTGCCAGTAGTATTCGGACTAGCGGGATTTCCGGGGAGCTGTTTTTT.

The chain couples TRBV4-1 to TRBJ2-4; possibly TRBD1 for D (8 bases). Between the trimmed V and J ends, which lost 0 bases and 8 bases, there was a span of 23 bases. The CDR3 is made up of 18 amino acids. Germline V gene sequence: CDR1 MGHRA, CDR2 YSYEKL. CDR3 in amino acids: CASSQDFYWTGRGDIQYF. The CDR3 DNA sequence: TGCGCCAGCAGCCAAGATTTCTATTGGACAGGGAGGGGTGACATTCAGTACTTC.

This clone was seen a single time. The CDR3 loop is CASSAGTGTNQPQHF. Written as DNA, the CDR3 is TGTGCCAGCAGCGCCGGGACAGGGACCAATCAGCCCCAGCATTTT. The chain has TRBV6-5 and TRBJ1-5; 9 bases are a match to TRBD1. The CDR3 sequence is 15 residues long. Germline values: CDR1 MNHEY, CDR2 SVGAGI. V gave up 6 bases and J gave up 3 bases; unmatched junction bases: 6.

J is TRBJ1-3 and V is TRBV2; maybe TRBD1 (6 bases). This CDR3 comprises 13 residues. CDR1 SNHLY and CDR2 FYNNEI come from the germline V gene. V was pared by 4 bases and J by 4 bases, with 8 bases between. This CDR3 reads CASSAGAGNTIYF. The DNA of the CDR3 is TGTGCCAGCAGTGCAGGGGCCGGAAACACCATATATTTT.

The chain recombines TRBV5-1 with TRBJ2-7; D remains unclear. The CDR3 contains 14 residues. V gave up 1 base and J gave up 0 bases, with 8 bases separating them. The germline V gene has CDR1 SGHRS and CDR2 YFSETQ. For the CDR3, the DNA is TGCGCCAGCAGCTTGACCGGGTTCTCCTACGAGCAGTACTTC. Amino acids: CASSLTGFSYEQYF.

This clone was observed a handful of times. V usage is TRBV2 and J usage is TRBJ2-1; 11 positions match TRBD2. The V gene's germline CDR1 is SNHLY and CDR2 FYNNEI. The V segment lost 5 bases and the J segment 0 bases; nucleotides outside the gene matches: 6. This CDR3 is built from 17 residues. The CDR3 here is CASSRLAGTSSYNEQFF. Written as DNA, the CDR3 is TGTGCCAGCAGTAGACTAGCGGGGACCAGCTCCTACAATGAGCAGTTCTTC.

The chain employs TRBV30 and TRBJ2-4; D may be TRBD2 (5 bases). This CDR3 comprises 12 residues. Germline lookup yields CDR1 GTSNPN and CDR2 SVGIG (reference sequence). V was clipped by 3 bases and J by 8 bases, with 11 bases between them. CDR3 nucleotide sequence: TGTGCCTGGAGCGGAGGTGGGGACATTCAGTACTTC. It specifies CAWSGGGDIQYF.

This rearrangement joins TRBV5-8 to TRBJ1-5; D is undetermined. Germline V CDR1 and CDR2: SGHTS, YDEGEE. Trimming removed 0 bases from V and 6 bases from J, with 13 bases in between. The length of the CDR3 is 15 residues. The DNA for the CDR3 is TGTGCCAGCAGCTTGGCCGGGAGGATGCTTCAGCCCCAGCATTTT. Its protein product is CASSLAGRMLQPQHF.

The chain links TRBV4-3 to TRBJ1-2, with unresolved D. The CDR3 extends over 13 amino acids. Trimming removed 0 bases at V and 4 bases at J, with 6 bases between. Germline-derived CDR1 and CDR2 are LGHNA and YSLEER. Here the CDR3 reads CASSQEVSYGYTF. For the CDR3, the DNA is TGCGCCAGCAGCCAAGAAGTGAGCTATGGCTACACCTTC.

This clone is a singleton in its sample. This chain joins TRBV6-4 and TRBJ2-1; TRBD2 aligns across 11 bases. Germline V gene sequence: CDR1 MRHNA, CDR2 SNTAGT. V was clipped by 5 bases and J by 6 bases; unmatched bases: 6. This CDR3 region has 15 residues. The CDR3 reads CASSPLAGGPNEQFF. The CDR3 coding sequence is TGTGCCAGCAGTCCTCTAGCGGGAGGTCCCAATGAGCAGTTCTTC.

The chain links TRBV9 to TRBJ2-1, with 9 positions matching TRBD2. CDR1 SGDLS and CDR2 YYNGEE come from the germline V gene. The CDR3 is made up of 17 amino acids. The V segment lost 4 bases and the J segment 4 bases; nucleotides outside the gene matches: 12. The CDR3 bases are TGTGCCAGCAGCCTCCGGGGTAGCGGGGGCATGTACAATGAGCAGTTCTTC. This gives the protein CASSLRGSGGMYNEQFF.

The chain recombines TRBV28 with TRBJ2-5; 14 nucleotides line up with TRBD2. This CDR3 contains 18 residues. V lost 5 bases, J lost 4 bases, and 12 bases stayed unmatched. CDR1 is MDHEN and CDR2 is SYDVKM in the germline V gene. CDR3 DNA sequence: TGTGCCAGCAGTCCACCGGGACTAGCGGGGGTTAAGGGAGAGACCCAGTACTTC. This codes for CASSPPGLAGVKGETQYF.

V gene TRBV3-1 (or the pseudogene TRBV3-2) combines with J gene TRBJ2-1; D may be TRBD1 (6 bases). Germline loops: CDR1 LGHDT, CDR2 YNNKEL (reference sequence). V was shortened by 5 bases and J by 9 bases, with 17 bases between the two germline ends. The CDR3 spans 14 residues. Here the CDR3 reads CASSGSGTSSEQFF. Here the CDR3 DNA reads TGTGCCAGCAGCGGATCGGGGACATCGAGTGAGCAGTTCTTC.

The V and J genes are TRBV4-3 and TRBJ2-7; possibly TRBD1 for D (5 bases). V was clipped by 1 base and J by 3 bases, with 19 bases between them. Germline-derived CDR1 and CDR2 are LGHNA and YSLEER. The CDR3 is 17 amino acids. The CDR3 DNA is TGCGCCAGCAGCCAAGCGATAGGGGCACAGGACCACTACGAGCAGTACTTC. The encoded protein is CASSQAIGAQDHYEQYF.

The chain employs TRBV4-3 and TRBJ2-4, with D possibly matching TRBD2 (6 bases). From germline, CDR1 is LGHNA and CDR2 YSLEER. The CDR3 totals 15 residues. The V end was cut by 0 bases, the J end by 7 bases, with 13 bases between. CDR3 in DNA: TGCGCCAGCAGCCAAGACAACGGGGGTCGGAACATTCAGTACTTC. Translating gives CASSQDNGGRNIQYF.